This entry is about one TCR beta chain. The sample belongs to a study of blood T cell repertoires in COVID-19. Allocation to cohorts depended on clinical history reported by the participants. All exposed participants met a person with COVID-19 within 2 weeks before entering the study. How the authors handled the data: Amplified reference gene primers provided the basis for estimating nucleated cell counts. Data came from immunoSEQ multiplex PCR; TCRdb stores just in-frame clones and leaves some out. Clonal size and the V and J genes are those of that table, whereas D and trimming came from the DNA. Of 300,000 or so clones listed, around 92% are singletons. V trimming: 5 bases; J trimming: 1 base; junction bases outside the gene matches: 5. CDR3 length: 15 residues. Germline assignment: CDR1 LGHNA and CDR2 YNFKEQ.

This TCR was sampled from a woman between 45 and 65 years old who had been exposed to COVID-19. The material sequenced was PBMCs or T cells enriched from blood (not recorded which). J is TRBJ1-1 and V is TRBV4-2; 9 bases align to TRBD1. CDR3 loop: CASSFPGQGNTEAFF. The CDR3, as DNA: TGTGCCAGCAGCTTTCCGGGACAGGGGAACACTGAAGCTTTCTTT.